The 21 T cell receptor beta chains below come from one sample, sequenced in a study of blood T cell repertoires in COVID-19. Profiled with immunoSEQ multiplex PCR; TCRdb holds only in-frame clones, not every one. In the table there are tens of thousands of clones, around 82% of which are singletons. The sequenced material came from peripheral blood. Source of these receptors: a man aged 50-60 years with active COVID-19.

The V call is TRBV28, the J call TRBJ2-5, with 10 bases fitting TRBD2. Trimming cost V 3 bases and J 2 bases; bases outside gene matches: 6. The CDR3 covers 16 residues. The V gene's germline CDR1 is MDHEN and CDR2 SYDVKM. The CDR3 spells CASSFSRTSGQETQYF. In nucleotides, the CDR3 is TGTGCCAGCAGTTTCTCTCGGACTAGCGGACAAGAGACCCAGTACTTC.

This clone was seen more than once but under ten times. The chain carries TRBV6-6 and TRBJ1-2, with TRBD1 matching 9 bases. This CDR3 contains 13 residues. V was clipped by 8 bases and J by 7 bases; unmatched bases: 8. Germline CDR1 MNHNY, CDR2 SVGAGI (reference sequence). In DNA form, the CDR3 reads TGTGCCAGCGGGGACAGGGAAAGTGTTGGCTACACCTTC. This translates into CASGDRESVGYTF.

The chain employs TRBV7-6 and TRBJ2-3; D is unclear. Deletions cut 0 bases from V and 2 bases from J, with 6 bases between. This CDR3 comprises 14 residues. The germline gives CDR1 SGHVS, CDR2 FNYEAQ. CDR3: CASSLAQDTDTQYF. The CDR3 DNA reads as TGTGCCAGCAGCTTAGCGCAGGACACAGATACGCAGTATTTT.

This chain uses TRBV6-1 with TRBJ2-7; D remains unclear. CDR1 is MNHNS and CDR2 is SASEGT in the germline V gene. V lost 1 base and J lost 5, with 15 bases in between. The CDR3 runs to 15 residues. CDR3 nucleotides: TGTGCCAGCAGTGAAGGAGGTATCGTTTTTGACGAGCAGTACTTC. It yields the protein CASSEGGIVFDEQYF.

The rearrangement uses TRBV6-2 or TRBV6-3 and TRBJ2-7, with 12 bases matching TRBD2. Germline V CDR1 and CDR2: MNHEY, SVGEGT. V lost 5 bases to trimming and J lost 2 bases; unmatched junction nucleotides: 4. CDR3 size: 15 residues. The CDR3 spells CASSDGLAGTYEQYF. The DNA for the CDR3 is TGTGCCAGCAGTGACGGACTAGCGGGAACCTACGAGCAGTACTTC.

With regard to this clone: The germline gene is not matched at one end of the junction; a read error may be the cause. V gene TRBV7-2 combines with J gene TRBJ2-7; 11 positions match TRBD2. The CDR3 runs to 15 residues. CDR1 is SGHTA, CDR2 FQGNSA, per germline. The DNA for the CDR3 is TGTGCCAGCAGCCTAGCGGGAGGATCCTCCTACGAGCAGTACTTC. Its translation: CASSLAGGSSYEQYF.

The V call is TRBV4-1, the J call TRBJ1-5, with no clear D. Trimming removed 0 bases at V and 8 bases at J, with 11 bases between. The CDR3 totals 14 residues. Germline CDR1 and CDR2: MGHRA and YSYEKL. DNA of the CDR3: TGCGCCAGCAGCCAAGATCGGTCCGGGGAGCCCCAGCATTTT. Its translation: CASSQDRSGEPQHF.

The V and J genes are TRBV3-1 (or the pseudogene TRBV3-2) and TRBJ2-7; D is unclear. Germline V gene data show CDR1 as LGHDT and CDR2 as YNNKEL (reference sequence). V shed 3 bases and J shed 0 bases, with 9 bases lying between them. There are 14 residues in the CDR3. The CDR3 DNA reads TGTGCCAGCAGCCAGGCGGATGACTCCTACGAGCAGTACTTC. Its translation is CASSQADDSYEQYF.

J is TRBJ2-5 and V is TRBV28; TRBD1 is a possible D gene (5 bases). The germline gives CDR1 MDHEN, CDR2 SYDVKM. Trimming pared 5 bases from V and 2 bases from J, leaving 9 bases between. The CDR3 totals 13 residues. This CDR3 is CASSAGLQETQYF. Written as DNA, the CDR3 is TGTGCCAGCAGTGCAGGGCTACAAGAGACCCAGTACTTC.

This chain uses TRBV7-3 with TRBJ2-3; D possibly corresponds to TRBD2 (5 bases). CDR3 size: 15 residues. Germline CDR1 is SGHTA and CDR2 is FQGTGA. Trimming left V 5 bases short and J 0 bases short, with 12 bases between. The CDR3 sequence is CASSPQAVSTDTQYF. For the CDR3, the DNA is TGTGCCAGCAGCCCTCAAGCGGTTAGCACAGATACGCAGTATTTT.

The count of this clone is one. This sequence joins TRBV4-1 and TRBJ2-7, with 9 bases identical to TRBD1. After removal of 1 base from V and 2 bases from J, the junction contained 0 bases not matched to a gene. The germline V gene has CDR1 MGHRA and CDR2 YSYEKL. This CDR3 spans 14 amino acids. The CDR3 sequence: CASSQGDRAYEQYF. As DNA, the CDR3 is TGCGCCAGCAGCCAAGGGGACAGGGCCTACGAGCAGTACTTC.

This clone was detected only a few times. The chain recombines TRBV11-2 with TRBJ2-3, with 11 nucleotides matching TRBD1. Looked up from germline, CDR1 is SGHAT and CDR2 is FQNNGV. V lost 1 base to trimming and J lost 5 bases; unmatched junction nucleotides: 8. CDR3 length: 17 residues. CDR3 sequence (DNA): TGTGCCAGCAGCTTAGGTCGGGACAGGGGGTGGGTAGATACGCAGTATTTT. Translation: CASSLGRDRGWVDTQYF. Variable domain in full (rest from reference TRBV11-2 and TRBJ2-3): EAGVAQSPRYKIIEKRQSVAFWCNPISGHATLYWYQQILGQGPKLLIQFQNNGVVDDSQLPKDRFSAERLKGVDSTLKIQPAKLEDSAVYLCASSLGRDRGWVDTQYFGPGTRLTVL.

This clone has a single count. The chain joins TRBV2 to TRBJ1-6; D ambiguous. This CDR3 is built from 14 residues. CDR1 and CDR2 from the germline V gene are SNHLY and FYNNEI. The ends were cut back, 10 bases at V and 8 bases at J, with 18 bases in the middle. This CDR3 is CATESTAEDSPLHF. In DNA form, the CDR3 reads TGTGCCACAGAGAGCACAGCGGAAGATTCACCCCTCCACTTT.

The CDR3 DNA follows: TGTGCCAGCAGCCAAGATCTTGCAGGGGGCGTCTATGGCTACACCTTC. Amino acids: CASSQDLAGGVYGYTF. This chain uses TRBV3-1 (or the pseudogene TRBV3-2) with TRBJ1-2, with TRBD1 identical over 8 bases. The CDR3 is made up of 16 amino acids. CDR1 and CDR2 from the germline V gene are LGHDT and YNNKEL (reference sequence). The V segment lost 0 bases and the J segment 4 bases; nucleotides outside the gene matches: 7.

The CDR3 bases are TGTGCCAGTTCCCAGGAACCCGACGAGCAGTACTTC. This encodes CASSQEPDEQYF. The chain combines TRBV5-3 with TRBJ2-7; D gene ambiguous. TRBV5-3 is an ORF for which the function is uncertain. The length of the CDR3 is 12 residues. Deletions cut 8 bases from V and 5 bases from J, with 14 bases between.

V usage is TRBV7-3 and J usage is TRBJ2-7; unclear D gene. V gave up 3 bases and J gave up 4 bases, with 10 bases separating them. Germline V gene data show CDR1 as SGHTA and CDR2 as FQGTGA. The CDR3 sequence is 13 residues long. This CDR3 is CASSFGGGYEQYF. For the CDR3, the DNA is TGTGCCAGCAGCTTCGGCGGTGGTTACGAGCAGTACTTC.

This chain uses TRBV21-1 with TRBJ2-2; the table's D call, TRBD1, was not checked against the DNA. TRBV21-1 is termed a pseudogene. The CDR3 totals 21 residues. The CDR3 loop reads CASTIYLLFGTVIANTGELFF. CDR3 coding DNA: TGTGCCAGCACCATTTATCTTTTATTTGGAACAGTCATCGCGAACACCGGGGAGCTGTTTTTT.

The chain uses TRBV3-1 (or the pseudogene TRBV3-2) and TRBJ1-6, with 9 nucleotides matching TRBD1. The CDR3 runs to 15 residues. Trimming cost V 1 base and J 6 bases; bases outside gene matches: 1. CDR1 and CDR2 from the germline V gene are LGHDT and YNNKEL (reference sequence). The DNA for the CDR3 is TGTGCCAGCAGCCAAGGGGACAGGGCTAATTCACCCCTCCACTTT. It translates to CASSQGDRANSPLHF.

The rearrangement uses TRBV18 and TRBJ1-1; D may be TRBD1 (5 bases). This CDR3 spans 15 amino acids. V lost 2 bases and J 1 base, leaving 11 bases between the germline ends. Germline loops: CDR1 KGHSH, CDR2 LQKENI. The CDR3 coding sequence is TGTGCCAGCTCACCATCGGGGGGTCAGAACACTGAAGCTTTCTTT. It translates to CASSPSGGQNTEAFF.

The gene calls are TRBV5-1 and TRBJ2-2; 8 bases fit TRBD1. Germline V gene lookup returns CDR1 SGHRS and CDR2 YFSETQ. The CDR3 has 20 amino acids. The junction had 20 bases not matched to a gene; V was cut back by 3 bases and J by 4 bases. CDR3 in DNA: TGCGCCAGCAGCTCCCTGGTTTCAGGGGGCGCAAGGTGGACCACCGGGGAGCTGTTTTTT. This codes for CASSSLVSGGARWTTGELFF.

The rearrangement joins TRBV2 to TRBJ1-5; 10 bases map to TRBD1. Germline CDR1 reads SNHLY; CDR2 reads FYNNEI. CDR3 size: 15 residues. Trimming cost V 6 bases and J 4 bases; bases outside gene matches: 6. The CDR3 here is CASRDRGGTNQPQHF. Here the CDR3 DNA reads TGTGCCAGCAGGGACAGGGGGGGCACGAATCAGCCCCAGCATTTT.